This TCR beta chain was captured in a study of blood T cell repertoires in COVID-19. Study overall: Acute and convalescent COVID-19 samples came from the United States, Italy and Spain. Sources were T cells, B-cell-depleted T cells, or PBMCs; the material itself was cDNA or gDNA.

This clone was counted between two and nine times. In the original analysis: Nucleated cell counts were estimated from reference gene primer amplification. Sequencing used immunoSEQ multiplex PCR; TCRdb keeps in-frame clones, though not all of them. The DNA gave D and trimming, while V, J and clone size come from that table. Seen here are approximately 210,000 clones, roughly nine tenths observed once, and the top ten hold 0.75% to 0.95%. CDR3 size: 14 residues. Trimming cost V 2 bases and J 2 bases; bases outside gene matches: 2. Germline CDR1 is KGHSH and CDR2 is LQKENI. This TCR derives from a woman between 65 and 79 years old with acute or convalescent COVID-19. This chain joins TRBV18 and TRBJ2-7, with TRBD2 matching 8 bases. The sequencing sample was made of peripheral blood. Written as DNA, the CDR3 is TGTGCCAGCTCACCATTTAGCGGGACCTACGAGCAGTACTTC. Encoded protein: CASSPFSGTYEQYF.